Reported below is one T cell receptor beta chain. This entry comes from a study of T cells in Graves' hyperthyroidism and ophthalmopathy. The TCR beta CDR3 regions underwent amplification using RNA transcripts as the source. First-round RT-PCR targeting the TCR CDR3 was performed with the HTBI primer set. MiXCR was run by TCRdb on the multiplex PCR reads, yielding one entry per CDR3 protein. The sample has a few hundred thousand distinct CDR3 sequences; around 21% are singletons. Hyperthyroidism, newly diagnosed and lasting under 2 months, affected patients aged 18 to 65. In making diagnoses, clinical symptoms, serum thyroxine and TRAb, thyroid ultrasound and orbital computed tomography were all used. The junction had 12 bases not matched to a gene; V was cut back by 2 bases and J by 7 bases. Germline V gene data show CDR1 as SGHRS and CDR2 as YFSETQ. CDR3 length: 16 amino acids.

This receptor was obtained from a man aged 18 to 29 with Graves' hyperthyroidism. This chain joins TRBV5-1 and TRBJ1-1; 9 bases align to TRBD1. The sample comprised blood. CDR3: CASSFTGGAERDEAFF. The CDR3 region has the DNA TGCGCCAGCAGCTTTACAGGGGGCGCCGAAAGAGATGAAGCTTTCTTT.